A single sample gave rise to the 21 T cell receptor beta chains below, sequenced in a study of blood T cell repertoires in COVID-19. Clones were sequenced by immunoSEQ multiplex PCR, and TCRdb holds only the in-frame ones, with some missing. The data hold some 81,000 clones, with about 90% observed a single time. The sequencing sample was made of peripheral blood. These receptors originate from a woman between 50 and 59 years old in a cohort sampled during active COVID-19.

This clone was picked up a small number of times. The chain joins TRBV15 to TRBJ1-2; possibly TRBD1 for D (6 bases). V dropped 3 bases and J dropped 4 bases, with 15 bases sitting between them. There are 15 residues in the CDR3. The germline V gene has CDR1 LNHNV and CDR2 YYDKDF (reference sequence). The CDR3 coding sequence is TGTGCCACCAGCAGCCTATCTACAGGGTCCTATGGCTACACCTTC. It codes for CATSSLSTGSYGYTF.

This chain connects TRBV7-3 to TRBJ1-1; tentative D call: TRBD1 (6 bases). The CDR3 has 15 amino acids. Germline CDR1 is SGHTA and CDR2 is FQGTGA. V was pared by 5 bases and J by 3 bases, with 16 bases between. This CDR3 reads CASSPPPPGDTEAFF. CDR3 coding DNA: TGTGCCAGCAGCCCCCCGCCCCCAGGGGACACTGAAGCTTTCTTT.

The genes are TRBV11-2 and TRBJ2-5; 10 bases agree with TRBD1. Trimming removed 5 bases from V and 5 bases from J; junction bases left unmatched: 2. This CDR3 region has 13 residues. CDR1 is SGHAT, CDR2 FQNNGV, per germline. CDR3 bases: TGTGCCAGCAGCCCGGACAGGGGGGAGACCCAGTACTTC. Translating it yields CASSPDRGETQYF.

The sample holds one count of this clone. This sequence joins TRBV3-1 (or the pseudogene TRBV3-2) and TRBJ2-1; perhaps TRBD2 as D (7 bases). Germline values: CDR1 LGHDT, CDR2 YNNKEL (reference sequence). Trimming stripped 1 base from V and 7 bases from J, with 17 bases between. The CDR3 length is 16 residues. The CDR3 reads CASSQGGVGGGNEQFF. Here the CDR3 DNA reads TGTGCCAGCAGCCAAGGGGGCGTGGGAGGGGGTAATGAGCAGTTCTTC.

DNA of the CDR3: TGCGCCAGCAGGAGCACAGGGGTAAAGAACTATGGCTACACCTTC. It encodes CASRSTGVKNYGYTF. The V and J genes are TRBV5-1 and TRBJ1-2; 7 bases align to TRBD1. The CDR3 has 15 amino acids. V shed 5 bases and J 2 bases; nucleotides not matched to a gene: 9. CDR1 and CDR2 (germline): SGHRS, YFSETQ.

V usage is TRBV6-4 and J usage is TRBJ2-1; 7 bases are a match to TRBD2. CDR3 length equals 17 residues. With 0 bases clipped from V and 7 bases from J, the junction kept 12 bases outside the gene matches. Germline V gene sequence: CDR1 MRHNA, CDR2 SNTAGT. CDR3 DNA sequence: TGTGCCAGCAGTGACTCAAGAAGCGGAGCGGGAAAAAATGAGCAGTTCTTC. This codes for CASSDSRSGAGKNEQFF.

V gene TRBV27 combines with J gene TRBJ2-7; 8 bases agree with TRBD2. The germline gives CDR1 MNHEY, CDR2 SMNVEV (reference sequence). CDR3 length: 17 amino acids. Unmatched junction bases numbered 10, after V lost 2 bases and J lost 1 base. CDR3 loop: CASSLKSSGRLSYEQYF. Written as DNA, the CDR3 is TGTGCCAGCAGTTTAAAGTCTAGCGGGCGCCTTTCCTACGAGCAGTACTTC.

The gene calls are TRBV28 and TRBJ1-5, with a tentative D call TRBD1 (6 bases). V gave up 9 bases and J gave up 0 bases, with 12 bases separating them. CDR1 is MDHEN, CDR2 SYDVKM, per germline. The CDR3 runs 14 residues. The CDR3 bases are TGTGCCAGTCGGGGGGGGCTTAGCAATCAGCCCCAGCATTTT. Amino acids: CASRGGLSNQPQHF.

CDR3 protein: CASSYRGTGSGELFF. As DNA, the CDR3 is TGTGCCAGCAGTTACAGGGGGACAGGGAGCGGGGAGCTGTTTTTT. The chain carries TRBV6-6 and TRBJ2-2; 9 bases align to TRBD1. V lost 2 bases, J lost 7 bases, and 5 bases stayed unmatched. The CDR3 runs to 15 residues. CDR1 and CDR2 from the germline V gene are MNHNY and SVGAGI (reference sequence).

The count of this clone is one. The gene calls are TRBV7-6 and TRBJ2-1, with D possibly matching TRBD2 (7 bases). Trimming shortened V by 4 bases and J by 4 bases, and 20 bases separated the two germline ends. The length of the CDR3 is 17 residues. Germline lookup yields CDR1 SGHVS and CDR2 FNYEAQ. CDR3 sequence (DNA): TGTGCCAGCAGCTCACCATCCGGGGCGGGGGCGTACAATGAGCAGTTCTTC. Its protein product is CASSSPSGAGAYNEQFF.

This sequence joins TRBV29-1 and TRBJ1-2, with D perhaps TRBD1 (6 bases). This CDR3 is 12 amino acids long. Germline assignment: CDR1 SQVTM and CDR2 ANQGSEA. CDR3 protein: CIGGAANYGYTF. CDR3 coding DNA: TGCATCGGGGGGGCGGCGAACTATGGCTACACCTTC.

V gene TRBV28 combines with J gene TRBJ1-2; D is ambiguous. Per germline, CDR1 MDHEN and CDR2 SYDVKM. The V gene lost 9 bases and the J gene lost 4 bases, with 15 bases spanning the gap. The CDR3 totals 13 residues. CDR3 sequence reads: CASRGSSTYGYTF. DNA of the CDR3: TGTGCCAGTCGCGGCAGTTCCACCTATGGCTACACCTTC.

The V gene is TRBV7-3, the J gene TRBJ2-3, with a possible D match to TRBD2 (5 bases). Germline V gene data show CDR1 as SGHTA and CDR2 as FQGTGA. The V end lost 0 bases, the J end lost 3 bases, and 10 bases lay between the germline ends. The CDR3 length is 15 residues. The CDR3 DNA is TGTGCCAGCAGCTTAACGTCGGGATTTACAGATACGCAGTATTTT. Translating it yields CASSLTSGFTDTQYF.

The rearrangement uses TRBV11-2 and TRBJ2-7; 8 nucleotides match TRBD2. This CDR3 region has 14 residues. After removal of 0 bases from V and 3 bases from J, the junction contained 1 base not matched to a gene. Germline values: CDR1 SGHAT, CDR2 FQNNGV. The chain's CDR3 is CASSLELAVYEQYF. Written as DNA, the CDR3 is TGTGCCAGCAGCTTAGAACTAGCGGTCTACGAGCAGTACTTC.

This chain uses TRBV7-2 with TRBJ2-7, with a weak D call TRBD2 (7 bases). This CDR3 is 14 amino acids long. Trimming pared 3 bases from V and 2 bases from J, leaving 11 bases between. Germline V gene sequence: CDR1 SGHTA, CDR2 FQGNSA. The CDR3 DNA follows: TGTGCCAGCAGCTTGGGGGGGCCTCCCTACGAGCAGTACTTC. Translated, it gives CASSLGGPPYEQYF. Combining the CDR3 with reference TRBV7-2 and TRBJ2-7 gives the whole variable domain GAGVSQSPSNKVTEKGKDVELRCDPISGHTALYWYRQSLGQGLEFLIYFQGNSAPDKSGLPSDRFSAERTGGSVSTLTIQRTQQEDSAVYLCASSLGGPPYEQYFGPGTRLTVT.

The chain carries TRBV30 and TRBJ1-5, with 8 nucleotides matching TRBD1. The junction had 9 bases not matched to a gene; V was cut back by 2 bases and J by 9 bases. This CDR3 spans 14 amino acids. Germline-derived CDR1 and CDR2 are GTSNPN and SVGIG (reference sequence). DNA for the CDR3: TGTGCCTGGAGTCCTGGACAGGGTATTTGGCCCCAGCATTTT. This gives the protein CAWSPGQGIWPQHF.

The V and J genes are TRBV5-1 and TRBJ2-3; 11 bases fit TRBD2. Losses at the gene ends were 4 bases for V and 2 bases for J; bases not matched to a gene: 6. The V gene's germline CDR1 is SGHRS and CDR2 YFSETQ. The CDR3 runs 16 residues. The CDR3 sequence: CASSPGGLADTDTQYF. The DNA for the CDR3 is TGCGCCAGCAGCCCGGGGGGACTAGCGGACACAGATACGCAGTATTTT. Filled out from reference TRBV5-1 and TRBJ2-3, the complete variable domain reads KAGVTQTPRYLIKTRGQQVTLSCSPISGHRSVSWYQQTPGQGLQFLFEYFSETQRNKGNFPGRFSGRQFSNSRSEMNVSTLELGDSALYLCASSPGGLADTDTQYFGPGTRLTVL.

This clone was observed a handful of times. This chain links TRBV5-4 with TRBJ2-3; possibly TRBD1 for D (5 bases). The CDR3 consists of 14 residues. Germline V gene data show CDR1 as SGHNT and CDR2 as YYREEE (reference sequence). Trimming took 0 bases from V and 2 from J, leaving 7 bases between them. The CDR3 is CASSLGQYTDTQYF. The CDR3 region has the DNA TGTGCCAGCAGCTTGGGACAGTACACAGATACGCAGTATTTT.

The chain joins TRBV11-3 to TRBJ1-2; no definite D call. The CDR3 runs 13 residues. Trimming took off 5 bases at V and 5 bases at J, with 12 bases between the two ends. In germline, CDR1 is SGHNT, CDR2 YENEEA. The CDR3 protein is CASSRPSGYGYTF. CDR3 nucleotide sequence: TGTGCCAGCAGCCGCCCCTCGGGGTATGGCTACACCTTC.

The rearrangement joins TRBV7-9 to TRBJ1-4; D may be TRBD1 (6 bases). Trimming cost V 5 bases and J 6 bases, with 13 bases left between them. In germline, CDR1 is SEHNR, CDR2 FQNEAQ (reference sequence). The CDR3 is made up of 14 amino acids. The chain's CDR3 is CASSQQGGHEKLFF. The CDR3, as DNA: TGTGCCAGCAGCCAACAGGGCGGGCATGAAAAACTGTTTTTT.

The chain combines TRBV24-1 with TRBJ2-3, with a tentative D call TRBD2 (6 bases). The CDR3 has 13 residues. Germline CDR1 is KGHDR and CDR2 is SFDVKD. V lost 5 bases to trimming and J lost 5 bases, with 10 bases between them. CDR3 nucleotide sequence: TGTGCCACCAGTGTCTCCGGGAGAGATACGCAGTATTTT. Translating gives CATSVSGRDTQYF.